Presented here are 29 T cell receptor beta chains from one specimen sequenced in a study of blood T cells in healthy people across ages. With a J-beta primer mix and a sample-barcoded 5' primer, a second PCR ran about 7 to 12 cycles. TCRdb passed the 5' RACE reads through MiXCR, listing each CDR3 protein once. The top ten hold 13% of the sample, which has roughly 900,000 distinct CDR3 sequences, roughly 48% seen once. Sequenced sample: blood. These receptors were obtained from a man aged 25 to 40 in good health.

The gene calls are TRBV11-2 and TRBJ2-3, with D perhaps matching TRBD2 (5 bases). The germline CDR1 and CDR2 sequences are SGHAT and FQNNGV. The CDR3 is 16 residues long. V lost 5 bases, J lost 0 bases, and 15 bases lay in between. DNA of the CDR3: TGTGCCAGCAGCGTTGGACTGGGCCGTAGCACAGATACGCAGTATTTT. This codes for CASSVGLGRSTDTQYF.

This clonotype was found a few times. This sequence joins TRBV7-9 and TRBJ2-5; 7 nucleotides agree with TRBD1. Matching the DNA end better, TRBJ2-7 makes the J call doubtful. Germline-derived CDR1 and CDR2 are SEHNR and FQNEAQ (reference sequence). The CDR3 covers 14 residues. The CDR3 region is CASSSKDRRNEQYF. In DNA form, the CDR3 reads TGTGCCAGCAGTTCAAAGGACAGGAGGAACGAGCAGTACTTC.

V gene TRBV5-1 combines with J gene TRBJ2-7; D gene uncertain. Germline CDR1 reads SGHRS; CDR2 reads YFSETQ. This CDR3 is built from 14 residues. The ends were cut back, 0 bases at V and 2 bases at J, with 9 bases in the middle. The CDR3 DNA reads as TGCGCCAGCAGCTTGGGGGCGGAACCCTACGAGCAGTACTTC. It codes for CASSLGAEPYEQYF. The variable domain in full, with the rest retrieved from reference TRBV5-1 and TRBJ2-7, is KAGVTQTPRYLIKTRGQQVTLSCSPISGHRSVSWYQQTPGQGLQFLFEYFSETQRNKGNFPGRFSGRQFSNSRSEMNVSTLELGDSALYLCASSLGAEPYEQYFGPGTRLTVT.

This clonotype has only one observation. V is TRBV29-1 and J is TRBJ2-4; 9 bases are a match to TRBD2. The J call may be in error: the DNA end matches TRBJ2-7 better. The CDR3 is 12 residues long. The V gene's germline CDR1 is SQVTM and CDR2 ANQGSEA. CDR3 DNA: TGCAGCGTCGGGACTAGCTGGTACGAGCAGTACTTC. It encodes CSVGTSWYEQYF.

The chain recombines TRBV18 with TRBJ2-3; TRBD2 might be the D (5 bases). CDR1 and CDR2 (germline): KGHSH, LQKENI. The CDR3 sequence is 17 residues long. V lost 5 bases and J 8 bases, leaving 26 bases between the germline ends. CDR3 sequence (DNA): TGTGCCAGCTCAGCCCTCGCTACTAGTAGCCGGGGTCGTACGCAGTATTTT. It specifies CASSALATSSRGRTQYF.

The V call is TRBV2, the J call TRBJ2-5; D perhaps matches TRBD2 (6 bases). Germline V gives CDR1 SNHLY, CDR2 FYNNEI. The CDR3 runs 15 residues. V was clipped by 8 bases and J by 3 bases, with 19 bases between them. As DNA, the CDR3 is TGTGCCAGCCAAAACGGGGGAGTAAAGGAAGAGACCCAGTACTTC. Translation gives CASQNGGVKEETQYF.

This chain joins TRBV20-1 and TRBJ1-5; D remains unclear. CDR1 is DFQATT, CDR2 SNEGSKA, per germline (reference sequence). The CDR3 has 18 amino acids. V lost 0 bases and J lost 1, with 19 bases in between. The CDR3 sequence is CSARDESQTAWSNQPQHF. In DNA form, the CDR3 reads TGCAGTGCTAGAGATGAGTCACAGACTGCGTGGAGCAATCAGCCCCAGCATTTT.

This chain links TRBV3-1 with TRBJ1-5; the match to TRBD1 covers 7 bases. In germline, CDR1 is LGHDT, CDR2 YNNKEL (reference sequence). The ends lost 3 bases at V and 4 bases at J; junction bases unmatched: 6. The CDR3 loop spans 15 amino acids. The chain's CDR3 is CASSQADRKNQPQHF. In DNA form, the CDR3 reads TGTGCCAGCAGCCAGGCGGACAGGAAGAATCAGCCCCAGCATTTT. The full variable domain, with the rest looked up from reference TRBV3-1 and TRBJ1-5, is DTAVSQTPKYLVTQMGNDKSIKCEQNLGHDTMYWYKQDSKKFLKIMFSYNNKELIINETVPNRFSPKSPDKAHLNLHINSLELGDSAVYFCASSQADRKNQPQHFGDGTRLSIL.

CDR3 amino acids: CASSYRMRTSGGTYNEQYF. The CDR3 nucleotides are TGTGCCAGCAGTTACCGGATGAGGACTAGCGGGGGGACCTACAATGAGCAGTACTTC. The rearrangement joins TRBV6-5 to TRBJ2-5; 14 nucleotides line up with TRBD2. Germline CDR1 MNHEY, CDR2 SVGAGI. CDR3 length equals 19 residues. V gave up 2 bases and J gave up 11 bases; unmatched junction bases: 19.

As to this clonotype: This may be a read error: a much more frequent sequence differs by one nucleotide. CDR3 sequence reads: CASSLWGRGKTEAFF. The CDR3 bases are TGTGCCAGCAGTTTATGGGGCAGGGGGAAAACTGAAGCTTTCTTT. The V gene is TRBV28, the J gene TRBJ1-1; 7 bases agree with TRBD1. This CDR3 is built from 15 residues. CDR1 MDHEN and CDR2 SYDVKM come from the germline V gene. V lost 0 bases to trimming and J lost 5 bases; unmatched junction nucleotides: 6.

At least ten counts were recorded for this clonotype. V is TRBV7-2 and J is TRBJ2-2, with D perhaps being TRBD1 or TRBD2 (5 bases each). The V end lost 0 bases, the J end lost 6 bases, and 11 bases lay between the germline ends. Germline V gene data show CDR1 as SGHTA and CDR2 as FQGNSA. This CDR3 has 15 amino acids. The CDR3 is CASSLATGGSGELFF. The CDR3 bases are TGTGCCAGCAGCTTAGCCACAGGCGGGTCCGGGGAGCTGTTTTTT.

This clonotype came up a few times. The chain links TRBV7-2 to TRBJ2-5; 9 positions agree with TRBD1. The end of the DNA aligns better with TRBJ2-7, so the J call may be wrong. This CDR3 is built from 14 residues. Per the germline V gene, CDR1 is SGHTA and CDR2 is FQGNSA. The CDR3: CASSPYRTGVEQYF. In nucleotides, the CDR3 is TGTGCCAGCAGCCCATACCGGACAGGGGTCGAGCAGTACTTC.

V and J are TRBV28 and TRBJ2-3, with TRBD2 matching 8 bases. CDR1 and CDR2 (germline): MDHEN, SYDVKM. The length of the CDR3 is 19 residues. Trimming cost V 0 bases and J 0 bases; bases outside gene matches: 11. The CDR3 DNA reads TGTGCCAGCAGTTTATGGGGCCTAGCGGGCGCAACTAGCACAGATACGCAGTATTTT. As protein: CASSLWGLAGATSTDTQYF.

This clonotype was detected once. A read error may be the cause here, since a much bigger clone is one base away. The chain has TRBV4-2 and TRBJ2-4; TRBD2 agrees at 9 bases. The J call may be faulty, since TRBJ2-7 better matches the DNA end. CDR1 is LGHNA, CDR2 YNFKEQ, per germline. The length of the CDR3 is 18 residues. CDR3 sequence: CASSQDTPSGGGANEQYF. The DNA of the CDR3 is TGTGCCAGCAGCCAAGATACTCCCTCGGGCGGGGGGGCCAACGAGCAGTACTTC.

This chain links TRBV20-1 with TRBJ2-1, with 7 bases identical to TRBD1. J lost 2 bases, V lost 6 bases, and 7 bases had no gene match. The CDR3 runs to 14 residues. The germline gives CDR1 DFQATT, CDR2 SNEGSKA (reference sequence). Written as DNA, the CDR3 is TGCAGTGCGACCGGGACAGCTACCTACAATGAGCAGTTCTTC. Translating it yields CSATGTATYNEQFF.

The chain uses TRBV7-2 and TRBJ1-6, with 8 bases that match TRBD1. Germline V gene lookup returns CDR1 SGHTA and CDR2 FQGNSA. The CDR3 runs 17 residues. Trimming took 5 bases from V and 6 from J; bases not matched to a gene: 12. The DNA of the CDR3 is TGTGCCAGCAGCCCGAAGGTCAGGGGGCAACGTAATTCACCCCTCCACTTT. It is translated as CASSPKVRGQRNSPLHF.

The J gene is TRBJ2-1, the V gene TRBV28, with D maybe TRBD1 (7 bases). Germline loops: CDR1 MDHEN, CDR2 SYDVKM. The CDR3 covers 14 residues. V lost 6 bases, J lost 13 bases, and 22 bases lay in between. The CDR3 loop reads CASRRGRSGGTQFF. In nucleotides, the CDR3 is TGTGCCAGCAGGAGGGGACGGTCAGGGGGGACCCAGTTCTTC.

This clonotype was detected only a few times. Here the CDR3 reads CASSPGDNRYTF. CDR3 nucleotides: TGTGCCAGCAGCCCCGGGGACAATCGCTACACCTTC. The V and J genes are TRBV6-6 and TRBJ1-2; TRBD1 might be the D (6 bases). CDR3 size: 12 residues. Trimming removed 6 bases from V and 9 bases from J, with 14 bases in between. Per the germline V gene, CDR1 is MNHNY and CDR2 is SVGAGI (reference sequence).

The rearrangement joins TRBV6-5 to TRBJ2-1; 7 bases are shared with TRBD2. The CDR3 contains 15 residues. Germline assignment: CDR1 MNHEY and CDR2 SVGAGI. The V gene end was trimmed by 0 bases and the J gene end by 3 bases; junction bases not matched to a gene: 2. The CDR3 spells CASSYSGGYYNEQFF. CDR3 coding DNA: TGTGCCAGCAGTTACTCGGGGGGGTACTACAATGAGCAGTTCTTC.

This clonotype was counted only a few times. For the CDR3, the DNA is TGTGCCAGCAGTGAAGCGGTTCCGGGATATGGCTACACCTTC. It yields the protein CASSEAVPGYGYTF. The chain employs TRBV6-1 and TRBJ1-2, with D uncertain. Trimming removed 0 bases at V and 5 bases at J, with 10 bases between. The CDR3 loop spans 14 amino acids. Germline CDR1 and CDR2: MNHNS and SASEGT.

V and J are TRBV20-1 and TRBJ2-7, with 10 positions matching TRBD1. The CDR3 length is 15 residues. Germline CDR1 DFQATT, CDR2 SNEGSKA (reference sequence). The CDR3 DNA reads TGCAGCGCCCTCCCTTGGGACAGGGGCACCTACGAGCAGTACTTC. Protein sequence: CSALPWDRGTYEQYF.

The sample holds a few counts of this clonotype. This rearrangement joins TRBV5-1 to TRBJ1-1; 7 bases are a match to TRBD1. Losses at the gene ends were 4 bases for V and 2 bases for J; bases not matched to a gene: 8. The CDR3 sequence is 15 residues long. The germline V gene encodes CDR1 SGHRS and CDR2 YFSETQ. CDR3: CASSAGGTANTEAFF. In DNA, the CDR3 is TGCGCCAGCAGCGCGGGAGGGACAGCAAACACTGAAGCTTTCTTT.

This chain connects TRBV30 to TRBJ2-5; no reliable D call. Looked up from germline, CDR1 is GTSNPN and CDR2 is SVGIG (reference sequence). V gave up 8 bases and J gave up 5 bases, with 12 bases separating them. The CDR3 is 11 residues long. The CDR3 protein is CAGNVRETQYF. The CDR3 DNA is TGTGCCGGGAACGTACGCGAGACCCAGTACTTC.

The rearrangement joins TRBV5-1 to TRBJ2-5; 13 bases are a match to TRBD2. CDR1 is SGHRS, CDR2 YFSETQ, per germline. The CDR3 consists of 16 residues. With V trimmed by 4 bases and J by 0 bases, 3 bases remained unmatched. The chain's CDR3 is CASSQGLAGYQETQYF. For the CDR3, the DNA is TGCGCCAGCAGCCAGGGACTAGCGGGGTACCAAGAGACCCAGTACTTC.

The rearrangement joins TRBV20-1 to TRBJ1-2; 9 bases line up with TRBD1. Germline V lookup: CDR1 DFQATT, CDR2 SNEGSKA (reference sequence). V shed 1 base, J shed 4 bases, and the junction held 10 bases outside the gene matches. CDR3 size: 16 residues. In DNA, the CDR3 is TGCAGTGCTAGAGTACCGGGACAGGGTCTTCTCTATGGCTACACCTTC. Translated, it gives CSARVPGQGLLYGYTF.

Written as DNA, the CDR3 is TGTGCCAGCAGCGTAACTAGCGGGAACACAGATACGCAGTATTTT. Translated, it gives CASSVTSGNTDTQYF. V and J are TRBV9 and TRBJ2-3; 10 bases fit TRBD2. J lost 2 bases, V lost 1 base, and 1 base had no gene match. The CDR3 has 15 amino acids. CDR1 and CDR2 (germline): SGDLS, YYNGEE.

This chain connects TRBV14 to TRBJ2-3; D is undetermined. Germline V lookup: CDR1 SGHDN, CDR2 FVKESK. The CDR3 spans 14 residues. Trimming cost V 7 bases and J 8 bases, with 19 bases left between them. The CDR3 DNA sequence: TGTGCCAGCACCCTCGGTGGGCCGACGGGTACGCAGTATTTT. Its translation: CASTLGGPTGTQYF.

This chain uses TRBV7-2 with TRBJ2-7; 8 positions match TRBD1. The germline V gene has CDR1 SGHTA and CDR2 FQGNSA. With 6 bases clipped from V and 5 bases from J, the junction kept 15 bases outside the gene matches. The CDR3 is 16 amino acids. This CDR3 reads CASSGAKNRGYNEQYF. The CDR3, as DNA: TGTGCCAGCAGTGGTGCCAAGAACAGGGGGTACAACGAGCAGTACTTC.

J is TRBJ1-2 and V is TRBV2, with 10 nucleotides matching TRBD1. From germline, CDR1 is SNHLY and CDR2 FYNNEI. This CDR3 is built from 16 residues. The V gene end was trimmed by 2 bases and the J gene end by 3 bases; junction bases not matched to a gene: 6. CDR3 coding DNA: TGTGCCAGCAGTGAACGGGGGACAGGGGATGACTATGGCTACACCTTC. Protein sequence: CASSERGTGDDYGYTF.